This passage covers 24 T cell receptor beta chains from one sample sequenced in a study of blood T cell repertoires in COVID-19. Measured with immunoSEQ multiplex PCR; TCRdb has only the in-frame clones, and not every one. The table records 250,000 to 300,000 clones, roughly 88% of them present only once. Sample: peripheral blood. All receptors come from a woman in her seventies with COVID-19, enrolled during active disease.

The rearrangement joins TRBV5-5 to TRBJ1-2, with a tentative D call TRBD1 (5 bases). Germline assignment: CDR1 SGHKS and CDR2 YYEKEE (reference sequence). The CDR3 runs 15 residues. V was clipped by 0 bases and J by 3 bases, with 12 bases between them. This CDR3 reads CASSLAAGDYYGYTF. CDR3 nucleotide sequence: TGTGCCAGCAGCTTGGCGGCCGGGGACTACTATGGCTACACCTTC.

The V and J genes are TRBV10-3 and TRBJ1-5; D ambiguous. The CDR3 has 14 amino acids. V dropped 2 bases and J dropped 2 bases, with 7 bases sitting between them. The germline V gene has CDR1 ENHRY and CDR2 SYGVKD. DNA of the CDR3: TGTGCCATCAGTGAGGCGGCAGGCAATCAGCCCCAGCATTTT. Amino acid sequence: CAISEAAGNQPQHF.

The V call is TRBV18, the J call TRBJ2-5; the match to TRBD1 covers 8 bases. This CDR3 comprises 14 residues. In germline, CDR1 is KGHSH, CDR2 LQKENI. V dropped 4 bases and J dropped 5; count of bases not matched to a gene: 6. The CDR3 bases are TGTGCCAGCTCACGAAGCAGGGGGCAGGAGACCCAGTACTTC. It specifies CASSRSRGQETQYF.

This chain uses TRBV7-9 with TRBJ1-1; 8 nucleotides match TRBD1. Germline V gene lookup returns CDR1 SEHNR and CDR2 FQNEAQ (reference sequence). The CDR3 spans 13 residues. J was trimmed by 6 bases and V by 4 bases; bases with no gene match: 4. In DNA form, the CDR3 reads TGTGCCAGCAGCTACCACAGGGGGGCTGAAGCTTTCTTT. This translates into CASSYHRGAEAFF.

The rearrangement uses TRBV6-5 and TRBJ2-5; 9 bases are a match to TRBD2. The CDR3 spans 16 residues. Losses at the gene ends were 0 bases for V and 5 bases for J; bases not matched to a gene: 7. Germline assignment: CDR1 MNHEY and CDR2 SVGAGI. CDR3 DNA sequence: TGTGCCAGCAGTTACTCAGGCGGGAGGGTGGGGGAGACCCAGTACTTC. The encoded protein is CASSYSGGRVGETQYF.

Remarks on this clone: Germline and junction disagree at one end, which may indicate a read error. The rearrangement joins TRBV3-1 (or the pseudogene TRBV3-2) to TRBJ2-7; D is ambiguous. This CDR3 has 13 residues. Germline-derived CDR1 and CDR2 are LGHDT and YNNKEL (reference sequence). As DNA, the CDR3 is TGTGCCAGCAGCCAAGGGGCAGTTGAGATGAGTTTCTTC. Encoded protein: CASSQGAVEMSFF.

The chain joins TRBV5-1 to TRBJ1-2; 9 bases fit TRBD1. Per germline, CDR1 SGHRS and CDR2 YFSETQ. V gave up 5 bases and J gave up 3 bases; unmatched junction bases: 8. The CDR3 covers 15 residues. The CDR3 nucleotides read TGCGCCAGCAGTCAAGGACAGGGGTCGGACTATGGCTACACCTTC. Translating it yields CASSQGQGSDYGYTF.

This sequence joins TRBV2 and TRBJ2-1; possible D gene TRBD1, 6 bases. This CDR3 has 12 residues. The V end was cut by 5 bases, the J end by 14 bases, with 16 bases between. CDR1 is SNHLY and CDR2 is FYNNEI in the germline V gene. CDR3 DNA sequence: TGTGCCAGCAGTCCACAGGGTTGGGAAAAGTTCTTC. Protein product: CASSPQGWEKFF.

This sequence joins TRBV5-1 and TRBJ1-2, with D possibly TRBD1 on 6 matching bases. This CDR3 is 14 amino acids long. Germline lookup yields CDR1 SGHRS and CDR2 YFSETQ. With 1 base removed from V and 4 bases from J, the gap between germline ends came to 11 bases. Written as DNA, the CDR3 is TGCGCCAGCAGCTTGCGGGGGGCTGGCTATGGCTACACCTTC. Protein sequence: CASSLRGAGYGYTF. The full variable domain, in which reference TRBV5-1 and TRBJ1-2 provide the parts outside the CDR3, is KAGVTQTPRYLIKTRGQQVTLSCSPISGHRSVSWYQQTPGQGLQFLFEYFSETQRNKGNFPGRFSGRQFSNSRSEMNVSTLELGDSALYLCASSLRGAGYGYTFGSGTRLTVV.

The gene calls are TRBV5-5 and TRBJ1-6, with TRBD1 matching over 9 bases. The V gene end was trimmed by 0 bases and the J gene end by 7 bases; junction bases not matched to a gene: 5. Germline values: CDR1 SGHKS, CDR2 YYEKEE (reference sequence). This CDR3 spans 16 amino acids. In nucleotides, the CDR3 is TGTGCCAGCAGCTTGGCCCCGGGACAGGGAAATTCACCCCTCCACTTT. Translated: CASSLAPGQGNSPLHF.

This chain links TRBV3-1 (or the pseudogene TRBV3-2) with TRBJ1-2, with TRBD1 as a possible D gene (5 bases). Germline V gives CDR1 LGHDT, CDR2 YNNKEL (reference sequence). The CDR3 sequence is 16 residues long. V lost 1 base, J lost 7 bases, and 19 bases lay in between. CDR3 sequence reads: CASSQGSQVGVSGYTF. The CDR3 DNA is TGTGCCAGCAGCCAAGGGAGCCAGGTAGGGGTATCTGGCTACACCTTC.

The chain is built from TRBV5-4 and TRBJ1-2; unclear D gene. CDR3 length: 16 amino acids. Trimming pared 0 bases from V and 0 bases from J, leaving 12 bases between. Germline CDR1 reads SGHNT; CDR2 reads YYREEE (reference sequence). The CDR3 is CASSLDFGSTNYGYTF. The DNA for the CDR3 is TGTGCCAGCAGCTTGGACTTTGGTTCTACTAACTATGGCTACACCTTC.

This clone has a single count. This rearrangement joins TRBV30 to TRBJ1-5, with 7 bases fitting TRBD1. This CDR3 has 14 residues. Trimming at V came to 3 bases and at J to 6 bases, leaving 8 bases not matched to a gene. Germline CDR1 reads GTSNPN; CDR2 reads SVGIG (reference sequence). CDR3 amino acids: CAWSADRVIQPQHF. Written as DNA, the CDR3 is TGTGCCTGGAGCGCCGACAGGGTAATTCAGCCCCAGCATTTT.

The V and J genes are TRBV29-1 and TRBJ2-1; 9 positions agree with TRBD1. This CDR3 has 12 amino acids. CDR1 is SQVTM and CDR2 is ANQGSEA in the germline V gene. J gave up 7 bases and V 6 bases, and 4 bases lay outside the gene matches. The CDR3 region has the DNA TGCAGCGTCAGGGGGACAGGGAATGAGCAGTTCTTC. Amino acids: CSVRGTGNEQFF.

The genes are TRBV3-1 (or the pseudogene TRBV3-2) and TRBJ1-4; 11 nucleotides match TRBD1. V lost 4 bases, J lost 2 bases, and 12 bases stayed unmatched. CDR3 length equals 19 residues. Germline-derived CDR1 and CDR2 are LGHDT and YNNKEL (reference sequence). CDR3: CASSRTGGLVRATNEKLFF. CDR3 nucleotide sequence: TGTGCCAGCAGCCGGACAGGGGGCCTGGTCCGTGCTACTAATGAAAAACTGTTTTTT.

The V gene is TRBV11-3, the J gene TRBJ1-2; TRBD1 might be the D (5 bases). Trimming removed 5 bases at V and 8 bases at J, with 15 bases between. The CDR3 length is 13 residues. The germline V gene has CDR1 SGHNT and CDR2 YENEEA. CDR3 in DNA: TGTGCCAGCAGCCGGTCGGGGGTGGGAGGCTACACCTTC. This codes for CASSRSGVGGYTF.

The chain recombines TRBV5-4 with TRBJ2-5, with 11 bases aligning to TRBD2. V shed 4 bases and J 5 bases; nucleotides not matched to a gene: 7. The CDR3 consists of 15 residues. The germline V gene has CDR1 SGHNT and CDR2 YYREEE (reference sequence). CDR3 sequence reads: CASSTLAGGGETQYF. The DNA of the CDR3 is TGTGCCAGCAGCACATTAGCGGGAGGGGGTGAGACCCAGTACTTC.

The chain employs TRBV28 and TRBJ2-3; 8 nucleotides agree with TRBD2. Germline CDR1 and CDR2: MDHEN and SYDVKM. V was pared by 4 bases and J by 2 bases, with 5 bases of the junction left unmatched. The CDR3 length is 15 residues. The CDR3 loop is CASSSSSGYTDTQYF. The CDR3 bases are TGTGCCAGCAGTTCGTCTAGCGGGTACACAGATACGCAGTATTTT.

This sequence joins TRBV3-1 (or the pseudogene TRBV3-2) and TRBJ1-2, with D maybe TRBD1 (6 bases). V was pared by 6 bases and J by 5 bases, with 16 bases between. Germline V CDR1 and CDR2: LGHDT, YNNKEL (reference sequence). This CDR3 is built from 14 residues. CDR3 in DNA: TGTGCCAGCAGTACAAACAGGGAGGGGTATGGCTACACCTTC. Amino acid sequence: CASSTNREGYGYTF.

This rearrangement joins TRBV7-9 to TRBJ1-1, with 7 bases identical to TRBD1. This CDR3 contains 14 residues. The trim removed 1 base at V and 7 bases at J, leaving 6 bases unmatched. Germline CDR1 reads SEHNR; CDR2 reads FQNEAQ (reference sequence). CDR3: CASSLDRGLLEAFF. For the CDR3, the DNA is TGTGCCAGCAGCTTAGACAGGGGCCTTCTTGAAGCTTTCTTT.

CDR3 sequence reads: CASSSSSTEAFF. In DNA form, the CDR3 reads TGTGCCAGCAGTTCTAGCTCCACTGAAGCTTTCTTT. The chain joins TRBV12-3 or TRBV12-4 to TRBJ1-1; D gene unclear. Trimming pared 4 bases from V and 4 bases from J, leaving 7 bases between. CDR3 length: 12 residues.

In its sample, this clone was seen a few times. The chain uses TRBV6-5 and TRBJ1-1, with 7 bases aligning to TRBD1. CDR3 length: 16 residues. The V gene end was trimmed by 4 bases and the J gene end by 5 bases; junction bases not matched to a gene: 13. The germline gives CDR1 MNHEY, CDR2 SVGAGI. The CDR3 nucleotides read TGTGCCAGCAGTTTCCTTTCGACAGGGATGGATACTGAAGCTTTCTTT. This sequence encodes CASSFLSTGMDTEAFF.

This sequence joins TRBV5-4 and TRBJ2-3, with TRBD2 matching over 9 bases. The length of the CDR3 is 16 residues. Trimming removed 4 bases from V and 3 bases from J; junction bases left unmatched: 9. The germline CDR1 and CDR2 sequences are SGHNT and YYREEE (reference sequence). The CDR3 loop is CASSRGVAGETDTQYF. CDR3 in DNA: TGTGCCAGCAGCCGGGGGGTAGCGGGAGAGACAGATACGCAGTATTTT. Looking up the rest from reference TRBV5-4 and TRBJ2-3 gives the full variable domain: ETGVTQSPTHLIKTRGQQVTLRCSSQSGHNTVSWYQQALGQGPQFIFQYYREEENGRGNFPPRFSGLQFPNYSSELNVNALELDDSALYLCASSRGVAGETDTQYFGPGTRLTVL.

The J gene is TRBJ2-3, the V gene TRBV9, with TRBD2 matching 16 bases. Germline-derived CDR1 and CDR2 are SGDLS and YYNGEE. V trimming: 3 bases; J trimming: 6 bases; junction bases outside the gene matches: 13. CDR3 length: 19 residues. CDR3 sequence: CASSAPPGTSGRVSDTQYF. Written as DNA, the CDR3 is TGTGCCAGCAGCGCGCCCCCTGGGACTAGCGGGAGGGTATCGGATACGCAGTATTTT.